Here is one T cell receptor (beta chain) with its context. Its antigen is undetermined. The sample comes from a study of shared clonotypes between healthy human individuals. Looking at the study overall: Each donor had three CD4 naive, three CD4 memory, two CD8 naive and one CD8 memory plate.

General study findings and limits: The diversity represented, both genetic and in exposure history, was limited by few donors.

The CDR3 has 16 residues. V dropped 1 base and J dropped 3 bases, with 16 bases sitting between them. CDR1 is SEHNR, CDR2 FQNEAQ, per germline (reference sequence). Produced via immunoSEQ multiplex PCR; TCRdb's table is partial and in-frame only. The sample contains millions of clones, roughly 94% of which appear only once. Cells designated naive CD8 were CD45RO-negative and were positively selected for CCR7, with terminally differentiated effector memory CD45RA+ cells excluded. Every contributor of samples was a Caucasian grown-up residing in Nashville, Tennessee. The sequenced material came from naive CD8+ T cells sorted from blood. The chain combines TRBV7-9 with TRBJ2-7; D remains ambiguous. The sequence was collected from a man between 18 and 35 years old in good health. The CDR3 loop reads CASSLGPSLLGYEQYF. In DNA, the CDR3 is TGTGCCAGCAGCTTAGGACCCTCGCTCTTGGGCTACGAGCAGTACTTC.